The 12 T cell receptor beta chains in this list originate from one sample, sequenced in a study of blood T cells in healthy people across ages. Using a J-beta primer mix together with a sample-barcoded 5' primer, a second PCR was run for roughly 7 to 12 cycles. TCRdb re-called the 5' RACE reads through MiXCR, storing one row per CDR3 protein. The table records 700,000 to 850,000 distinct CDR3 sequences, roughly 50% of them present only once. Specimen: blood. The receptors derive from a man older than 75 in good health.

CDR3 loop: CSVNLRDGSYEQYF. In DNA form, the CDR3 reads TGCAGTGTCAACCTCCGGGACGGCTCCTACGAGCAGTACTTC. This sequence joins TRBV20-1 and TRBJ2-7; D may be TRBD1 or TRBD2 (5 bases each). Per the germline V gene, CDR1 is DFQATT and CDR2 is SNEGSKA (reference sequence). The CDR3 consists of 14 residues. The germline V and J ends were trimmed by 7 bases and 0 bases, with 16 bases remaining between them.

The chain uses TRBV3-1 and TRBJ2-7; 11 nucleotides line up with TRBD2. CDR3 length equals 17 residues. The J segment lost 0 bases and the V segment lost 0 bases, leaving 4 bases of the junction unmatched. The germline V gene encodes CDR1 LGHDT and CDR2 YNNKEL (reference sequence). CDR3 sequence: CASSQESSGRSSYEQYF. Written as DNA, the CDR3 is TGTGCCAGCAGCCAAGAGTCTAGCGGGAGGAGCTCCTACGAGCAGTACTTC.

The chain links TRBV5-5 to TRBJ2-3, with TRBD1 matching 9 bases. The V and J ends lost 4 bases and 0 bases, in that order; junction bases with no gene match: 9. Germline CDR1 is SGHKS and CDR2 is YYEKEE (reference sequence). There are 17 residues in the CDR3. This CDR3 is CASSLRQGDPSTDTQYF. The CDR3 coding sequence is TGTGCCAGCAGCCTGAGACAGGGGGACCCTAGCACAGATACGCAGTATTTT.

This clonotype was seen repeatedly, ten times or more. V and J are TRBV20-1 and TRBJ2-7, with 12 bases identical to TRBD2. Germline values: CDR1 DFQATT, CDR2 SNEGSKA (reference sequence). V gave up 8 bases and J gave up 5 bases; unmatched junction bases: 7. CDR3 length equals 13 residues. Here the CDR3 reads CSSRTSGNHEQYF. The CDR3 coding sequence is TGCAGTTCCCGGACTAGCGGGAACCACGAGCAGTACTTC.

This clonotype was seen a few times. The chain joins TRBV29-1 to TRBJ2-3, with TRBD2 matching 9 bases. Per germline, CDR1 SQVTM and CDR2 ANQGSEA. The CDR3 runs to 15 residues. V trimming: 7 bases; J trimming: 1 base; junction bases outside the gene matches: 9. In DNA, the CDR3 is TGCAGCGCCCGACCGTTAGCGGGAGGCACAGATACGCAGTATTTT. Its protein is CSARPLAGGTDTQYF.

As for this clonotype: Germline is not matched at one junction end, which may reflect a read error. The rearrangement links TRBV12-3 or TRBV12-4 to TRBJ2-7, with TRBD2 identical over 12 bases. CDR3 length: 15 amino acids. CDR3 amino acids: CTSSLTSGSSYEQYF. In DNA form, the CDR3 reads TGTACCAGCAGTTTGACTAGCGGGAGTTCCTACGAGCAGTACTTC.

This clonotype was seen more than once but under ten times. V gene TRBV12-3 or TRBV12-4 combines with J gene TRBJ2-3; D is undetermined. This CDR3 has 14 amino acids. V was shortened by 7 bases and J by 8 bases, with 19 bases between the two germline ends. The CDR3 loop is CASTRETPQSTQYF. CDR3 coding DNA: TGTGCCAGCACCCGTGAAACCCCACAGAGTACGCAGTATTTT.

In this sample, this clonotype turned up a few times. The chain joins TRBV6-2 or TRBV6-3 to TRBJ2-1; D uncertain. CDR1 is MNHEY, CDR2 SVGEGT, per germline. Deletions cut 7 bases from V and 8 bases from J, with 12 bases between. This CDR3 comprises 12 residues. The CDR3: CASTLDGHEQFF. CDR3 coding DNA: TGTGCCAGCACCCTAGATGGCCATGAGCAGTTCTTC.

This clonotype has a handful of counts. This CDR3 is CSVERGGSSTDTQYF. CDR3 DNA sequence: TGCAGCGTTGAAAGGGGAGGCTCAAGTACAGATACGCAGTATTTT. The gene calls are TRBV29-1 and TRBJ2-3; weak D call: TRBD2 (6 bases). This CDR3 is 15 amino acids long. Germline V lookup: CDR1 SQVTM, CDR2 ANQGSEA. Trimming removed 2 bases from V and 3 bases from J, with 15 bases in between.

The rearrangement links TRBV6-6 to TRBJ2-7; TRBD1 aligns across 9 bases. The germline CDR1 and CDR2 sequences are MNHNY and SVGAGI (reference sequence). The CDR3 extends over 16 amino acids. With 6 bases clipped from V and 3 bases from J, the junction kept 12 bases outside the gene matches. The CDR3 spells CASSRHPGTGIYEQYF. The DNA for the CDR3 is TGTGCCAGCAGCCGCCATCCCGGGACAGGGATCTACGAGCAGTACTTC.

The V and J genes are TRBV27 and TRBJ2-7; D gene unclear. The germline V gene has CDR1 MNHEY and CDR2 SMNVEV (reference sequence). This CDR3 has 13 residues. Trimming removed 2 bases from V and 1 base from J, with 6 bases in between. CDR3 coding DNA: TGTGCCAGCAGTTTACGCATATCCTACGAGCAGTACTTC. Encoded protein: CASSLRISYEQYF.

The gene calls are TRBV29-1 and TRBJ1-2, with D possibly matching TRBD1 (5 bases). CDR3 size: 13 residues. In germline, CDR1 is SQVTM, CDR2 ANQGSEA. Between the trimmed V and J ends, which lost 0 bases and 8 bases, there was a span of 13 bases. The CDR3 here is CSVEEGRVRGYTF. CDR3 DNA sequence: TGCAGCGTTGAAGAAGGCAGGGTTAGGGGCTACACCTTC.